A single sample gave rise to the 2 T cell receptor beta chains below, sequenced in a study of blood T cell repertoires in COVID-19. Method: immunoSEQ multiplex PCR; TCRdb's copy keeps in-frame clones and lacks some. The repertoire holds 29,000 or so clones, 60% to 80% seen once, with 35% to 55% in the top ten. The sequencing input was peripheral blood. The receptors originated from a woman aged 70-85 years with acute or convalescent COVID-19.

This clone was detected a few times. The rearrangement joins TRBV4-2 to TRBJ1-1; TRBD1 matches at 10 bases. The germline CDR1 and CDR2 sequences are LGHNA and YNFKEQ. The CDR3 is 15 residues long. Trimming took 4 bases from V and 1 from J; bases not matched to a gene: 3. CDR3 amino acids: CASSPRDRGNTEAFF. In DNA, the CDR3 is TGTGCCAGCAGCCCCCGGGACAGGGGGAACACTGAAGCTTTCTTT.

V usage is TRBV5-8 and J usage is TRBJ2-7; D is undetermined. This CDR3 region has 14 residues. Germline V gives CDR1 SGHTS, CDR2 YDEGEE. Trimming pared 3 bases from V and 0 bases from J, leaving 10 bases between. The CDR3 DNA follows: TGTGCCAGCAGCTCAGACGGCGGCTCCTACGAGCAGTACTTC. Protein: CASSSDGGSYEQYF.